This T cell receptor (beta chain) was sequenced for a study of OX40 agonist ivuxolimab in advanced cancers. Looking at the study overall: Prior anti-PD-1, anti-PD-L1 or anti-CTLA-4 therapy did not bar entry, and 40% had some. The study, taken as a whole, reports: Normalized T-cell clonal expansion was also low in a subset of nonresponders.

Of note for this clone: The antigen is unknown.

Repertoires were generated with immunoSEQ multiplex PCR, while TCRdb's copy carries only in-frame clones and drops some. The sample lists approximately 90,000 clones; approximately 85% were seen once. In germline, CDR1 is MDHEN, CDR2 SYDVKM. The CDR3 loop spans 15 amino acids. The germline V and J ends were trimmed by 8 bases and 6 bases, with 21 bases remaining between them. The sequencing here drew on CD4+ or CD8+ T cells sorted from blood, taken in a trial of the OX40 agonist ivuxolimab. The receptor's source is an adult with an advanced solid tumor such as melanoma, head and neck, liver or kidney cancer. This chain links TRBV28 with TRBJ2-3; D possibly corresponds to TRBD2 (6 bases). CDR3 sequence (DNA): TGTGCCAGCCAGAGCGCGGGGCCCTCTTGGGATACGCAGTATTTT. Amino acids: CASQSAGPSWDTQYF. Looking up the rest from reference TRBV28 and TRBJ2-3 gives the full variable domain: DVKVTQSSRYLVKRTGEKVFLECVQDMDHENMFWYRQDPGLGLRLIYFSYDVKMKEKGDIPEGYSVSREKKERFSLILESASTNQTSMYLCASQSAGPSWDTQYFGPGTRLTVL.